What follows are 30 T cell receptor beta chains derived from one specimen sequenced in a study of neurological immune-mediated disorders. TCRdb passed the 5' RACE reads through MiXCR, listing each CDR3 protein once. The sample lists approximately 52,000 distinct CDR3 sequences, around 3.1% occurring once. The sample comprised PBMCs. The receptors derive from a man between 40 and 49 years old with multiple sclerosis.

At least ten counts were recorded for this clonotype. This chain's CDR3 is CATGRTRTDTQYF. DNA of the CDR3: TGTGCCACCGGGAGGACTCGCACAGATACGCAGTATTTT. The rearrangement uses TRBV6-1 and TRBJ2-3; 7 nucleotides agree with TRBD2. The ends lost 10 bases at V and 1 base at J; junction bases unmatched: 5. Germline CDR1 and CDR2: MNHNS and SASEGT. The CDR3 loop spans 13 amino acids.

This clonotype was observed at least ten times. The DNA of the CDR3 is TGTGCCAGCAGTGACTACAGGGGTGCAGATACGCAGTATTTT. Translating it yields CASSDYRGADTQYF. V is TRBV6-4 and J is TRBJ2-3, with 7 bases identical to TRBD1. V was pared by 1 base and J by 4 bases, with 2 bases of the junction left unmatched. Germline-derived CDR1 and CDR2 are MRHNA and SNTAGT. The CDR3 sequence is 14 residues long.

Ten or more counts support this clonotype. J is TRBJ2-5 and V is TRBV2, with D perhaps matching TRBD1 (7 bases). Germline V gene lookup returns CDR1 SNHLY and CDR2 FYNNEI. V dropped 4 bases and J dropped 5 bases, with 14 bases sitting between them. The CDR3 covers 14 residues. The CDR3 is CASSVQGGAETQYF. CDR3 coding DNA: TGTGCCAGCAGTGTCCAGGGGGGCGCGGAGACCCAGTACTTC.

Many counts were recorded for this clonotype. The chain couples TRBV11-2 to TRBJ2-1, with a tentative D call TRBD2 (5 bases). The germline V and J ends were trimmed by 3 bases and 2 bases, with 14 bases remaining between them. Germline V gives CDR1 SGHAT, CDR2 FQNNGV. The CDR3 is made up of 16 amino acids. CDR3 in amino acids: CASSLGGSNTYNEQFF. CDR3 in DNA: TGTGCCAGCAGCTTGGGCGGGTCTAATACCTACAATGAGCAGTTCTTC.

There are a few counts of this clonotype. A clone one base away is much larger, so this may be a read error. The CDR3 spells CSANLNEKLFF. CDR3 nucleotides: TGCAGTGCGAACCTAAATGAAAAACTGTTTTTT. The gene calls are TRBV20-1 and TRBJ1-4; D is unclear. Germline loops: CDR1 DFQATT, CDR2 SNEGSKA (reference sequence). Trimming stripped 6 bases from V and 5 bases from J, with 7 bases between. The CDR3 covers 11 residues.

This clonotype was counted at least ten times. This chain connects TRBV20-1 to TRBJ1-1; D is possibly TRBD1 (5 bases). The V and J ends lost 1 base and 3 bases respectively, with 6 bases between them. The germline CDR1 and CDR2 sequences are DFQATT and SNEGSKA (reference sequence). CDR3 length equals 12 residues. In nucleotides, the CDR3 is TGCAGTGCTAGAGGGGGGTACACTGAAGCTTTCTTT. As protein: CSARGGYTEAFF.

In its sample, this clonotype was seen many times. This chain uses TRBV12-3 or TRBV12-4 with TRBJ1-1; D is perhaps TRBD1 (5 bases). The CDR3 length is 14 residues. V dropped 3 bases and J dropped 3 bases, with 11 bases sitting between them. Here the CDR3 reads CASSLAGSYTEAFF. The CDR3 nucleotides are TGTGCCAGCAGTTTGGCAGGGTCCTACACTGAAGCTTTCTTT.

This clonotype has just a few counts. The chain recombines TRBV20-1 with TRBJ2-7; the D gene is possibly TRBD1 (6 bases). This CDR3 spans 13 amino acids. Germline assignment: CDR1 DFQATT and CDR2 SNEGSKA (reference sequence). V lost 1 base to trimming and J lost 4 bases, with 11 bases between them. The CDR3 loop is CSARGGRGYEQYF. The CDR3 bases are TGCAGTGCTAGAGGCGGCAGGGGTTACGAGCAGTACTTC.

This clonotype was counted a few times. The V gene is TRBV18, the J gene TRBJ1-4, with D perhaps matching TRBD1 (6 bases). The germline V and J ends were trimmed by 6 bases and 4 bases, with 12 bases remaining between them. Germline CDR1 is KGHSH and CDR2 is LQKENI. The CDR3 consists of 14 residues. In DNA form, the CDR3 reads TGTGCCAGCTCGCAGACAGGCGGTAATGAAAAACTGTTTTTT. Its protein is CASSQTGGNEKLFF.

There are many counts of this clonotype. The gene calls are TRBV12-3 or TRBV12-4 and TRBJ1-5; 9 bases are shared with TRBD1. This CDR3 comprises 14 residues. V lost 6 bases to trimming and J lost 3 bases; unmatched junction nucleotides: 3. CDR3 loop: CASSRTGVNQPQHF. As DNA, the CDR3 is TGTGCCAGCAGCAGGACAGGGGTCAATCAGCCCCAGCATTTT.

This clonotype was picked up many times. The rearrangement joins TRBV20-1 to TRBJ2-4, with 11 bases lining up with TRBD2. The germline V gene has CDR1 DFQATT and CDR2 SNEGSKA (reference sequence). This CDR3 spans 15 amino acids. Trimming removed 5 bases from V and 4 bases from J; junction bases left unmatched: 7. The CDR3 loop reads CSAPRVAGGKNIQYF. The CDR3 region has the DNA TGCAGTGCTCCCCGGGTAGCGGGGGGGAAAAACATTCAGTACTTC.

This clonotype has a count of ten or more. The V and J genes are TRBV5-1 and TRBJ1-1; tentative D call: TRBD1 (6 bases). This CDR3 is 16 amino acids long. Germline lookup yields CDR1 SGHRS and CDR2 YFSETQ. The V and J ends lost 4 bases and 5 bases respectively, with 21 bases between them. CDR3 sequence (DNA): TGCGCCAGCAGCAGGGGGGACACAGTTAAGGAGACTGAAGCTTTCTTT. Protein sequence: CASSRGDTVKETEAFF.

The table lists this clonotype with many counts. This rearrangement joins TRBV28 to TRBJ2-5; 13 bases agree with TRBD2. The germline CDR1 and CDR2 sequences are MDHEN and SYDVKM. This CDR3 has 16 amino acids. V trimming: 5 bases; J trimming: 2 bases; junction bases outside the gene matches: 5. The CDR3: CASSRTLAGGQETQYF. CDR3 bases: TGTGCCAGCAGTCGCACACTAGCGGGGGGGCAAGAGACCCAGTACTTC.

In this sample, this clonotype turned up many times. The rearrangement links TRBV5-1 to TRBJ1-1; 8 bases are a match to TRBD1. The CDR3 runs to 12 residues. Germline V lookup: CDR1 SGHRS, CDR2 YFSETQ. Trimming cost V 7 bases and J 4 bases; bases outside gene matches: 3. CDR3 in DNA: TGCGCCAGCCGGACAGGGACCACTGAAGCTTTCTTT. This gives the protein CASRTGTTEAFF.

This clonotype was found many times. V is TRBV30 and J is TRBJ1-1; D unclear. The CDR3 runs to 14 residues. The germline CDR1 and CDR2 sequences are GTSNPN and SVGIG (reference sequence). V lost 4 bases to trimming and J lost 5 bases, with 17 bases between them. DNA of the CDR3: TGTGCCTGGAAAGTATTATTGGTGGGGACTGAAGCTTTCTTT. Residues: CAWKVLLVGTEAFF.

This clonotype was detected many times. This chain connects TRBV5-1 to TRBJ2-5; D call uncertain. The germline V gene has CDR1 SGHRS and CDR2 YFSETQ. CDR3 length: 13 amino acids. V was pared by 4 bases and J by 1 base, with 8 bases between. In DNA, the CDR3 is TGCGCCAGCAGCCAAGAGGTCCAAGAGACCCAGTACTTC. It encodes CASSQEVQETQYF.

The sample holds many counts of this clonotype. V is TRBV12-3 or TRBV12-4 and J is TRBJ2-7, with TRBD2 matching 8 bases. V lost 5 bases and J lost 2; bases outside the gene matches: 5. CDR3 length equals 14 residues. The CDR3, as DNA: TGTGCCAGCAGTCCAGCGGGGGTCCCCTACGAGCAGTACTTC. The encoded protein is CASSPAGVPYEQYF.

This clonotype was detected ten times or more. The CDR3 reads CASSFSGMQETQYF. Here the CDR3 DNA reads TGTGCCAGCAGCTTTTCGGGTATGCAAGAGACCCAGTACTTC. V usage is TRBV11-2 and J usage is TRBJ2-5, with no clear D. Trimming shortened V by 3 bases and J by 2 bases, and 10 bases separated the two germline ends. The CDR3 covers 14 residues. Germline CDR1 SGHAT, CDR2 FQNNGV.

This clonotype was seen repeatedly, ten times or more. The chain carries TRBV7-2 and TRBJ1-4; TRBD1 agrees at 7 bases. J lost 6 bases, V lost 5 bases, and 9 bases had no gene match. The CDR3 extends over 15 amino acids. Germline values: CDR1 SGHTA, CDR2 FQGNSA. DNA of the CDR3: TGTGCCAGCAGCACGCCGACAGGGACGTATGAAAAACTGTTTTTT. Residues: CASSTPTGTYEKLFF.

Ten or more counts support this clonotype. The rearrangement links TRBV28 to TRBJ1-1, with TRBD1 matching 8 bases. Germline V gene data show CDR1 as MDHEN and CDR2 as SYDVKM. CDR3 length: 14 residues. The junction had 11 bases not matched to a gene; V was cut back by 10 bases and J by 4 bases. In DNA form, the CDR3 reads TGTGCCACCAGGACAGGGACTAAAATCACTGAAGCTTTCTTT. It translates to CATRTGTKITEAFF.

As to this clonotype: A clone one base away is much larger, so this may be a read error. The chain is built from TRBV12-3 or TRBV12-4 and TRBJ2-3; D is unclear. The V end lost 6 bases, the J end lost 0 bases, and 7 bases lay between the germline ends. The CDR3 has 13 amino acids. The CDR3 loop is CASRGKSTDTQYF. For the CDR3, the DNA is TGTGCCAGCAGGGGAAAAAGCACAGATACGCAGTATTTT.

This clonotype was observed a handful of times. In DNA form, the CDR3 reads TGCAGCGGGGGAAAGGGGGCAATTCAGTACTTC. It is translated as CSGGKGAIQYF. The rearrangement joins TRBV29-1 to TRBJ2-4, with 7 bases lining up with TRBD1. The J segment lost 10 bases and the V segment lost 7 bases, leaving 7 bases of the junction unmatched. From germline, CDR1 is SQVTM and CDR2 ANQGSEA. The CDR3 is 11 residues long.

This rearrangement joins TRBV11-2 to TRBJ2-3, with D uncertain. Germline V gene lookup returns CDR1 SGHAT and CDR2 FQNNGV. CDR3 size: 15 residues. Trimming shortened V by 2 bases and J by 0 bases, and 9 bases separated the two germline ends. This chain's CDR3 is CASSLRATSTDTQYF. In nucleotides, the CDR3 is TGTGCCAGCAGCTTAAGGGCCACCAGCACAGATACGCAGTATTTT.

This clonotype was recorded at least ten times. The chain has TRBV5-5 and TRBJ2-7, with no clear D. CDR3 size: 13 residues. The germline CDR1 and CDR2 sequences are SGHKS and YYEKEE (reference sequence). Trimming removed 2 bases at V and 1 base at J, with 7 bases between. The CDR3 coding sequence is TGTGCCAGCAGCTTCACAGCTTCCTACGAGCAGTACTTC. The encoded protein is CASSFTASYEQYF. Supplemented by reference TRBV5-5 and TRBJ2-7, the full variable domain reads DAGVTQSPTHLIKTRGQQVTLRCSPISGHKSVSWYQQVLGQGPQFIFQYYEKEERGRGNFPDRFSARQFPNYSSELNVNALLLGDSALYLCASSFTASYEQYFGPGTRLTVT.

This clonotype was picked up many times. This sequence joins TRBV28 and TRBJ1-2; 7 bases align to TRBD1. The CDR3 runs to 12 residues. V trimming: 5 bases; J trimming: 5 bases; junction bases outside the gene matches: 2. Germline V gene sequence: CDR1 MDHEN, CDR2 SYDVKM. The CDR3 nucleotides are TGTGCCAGCAGTCAACAGGGGTATGGCTACACCTTC. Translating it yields CASSQQGYGYTF.

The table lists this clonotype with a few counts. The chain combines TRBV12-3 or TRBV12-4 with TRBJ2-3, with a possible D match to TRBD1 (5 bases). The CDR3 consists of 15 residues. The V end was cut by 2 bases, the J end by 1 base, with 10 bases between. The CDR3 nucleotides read TGTGCCAGCAGTTTAAGGGGCGCGGGCACAGATACGCAGTATTTT. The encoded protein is CASSLRGAGTDTQYF.

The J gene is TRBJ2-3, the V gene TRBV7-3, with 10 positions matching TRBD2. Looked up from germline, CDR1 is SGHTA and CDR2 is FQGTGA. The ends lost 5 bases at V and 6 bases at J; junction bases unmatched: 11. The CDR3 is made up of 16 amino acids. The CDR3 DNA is TGTGCCAGCAGCCCACAGCGGGGGGGCCAGTGGGATACGCAGTATTTT. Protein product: CASSPQRGGQWDTQYF.

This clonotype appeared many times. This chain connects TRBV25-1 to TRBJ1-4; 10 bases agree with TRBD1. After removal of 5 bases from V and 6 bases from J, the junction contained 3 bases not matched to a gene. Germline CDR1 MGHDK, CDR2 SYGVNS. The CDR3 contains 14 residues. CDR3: CASSRTGGDEKLFF. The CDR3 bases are TGTGCCAGCAGTCGGACAGGGGGTGATGAAAAACTGTTTTTT.

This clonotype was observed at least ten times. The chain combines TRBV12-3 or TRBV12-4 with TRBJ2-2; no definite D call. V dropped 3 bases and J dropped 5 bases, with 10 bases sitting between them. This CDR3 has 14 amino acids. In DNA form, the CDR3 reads TGTGCCAGCAGTTTGTTTCCCTTGACCGGGGAGCTGTTTTTT. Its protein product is CASSLFPLTGELFF.

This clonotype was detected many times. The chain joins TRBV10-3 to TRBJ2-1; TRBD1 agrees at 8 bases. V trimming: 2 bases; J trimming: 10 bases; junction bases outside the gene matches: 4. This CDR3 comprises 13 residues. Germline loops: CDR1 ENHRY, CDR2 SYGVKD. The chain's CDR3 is CAISEARDREQFF. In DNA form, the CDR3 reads TGTGCCATCAGTGAGGCAAGGGACAGGGAGCAGTTCTTC.